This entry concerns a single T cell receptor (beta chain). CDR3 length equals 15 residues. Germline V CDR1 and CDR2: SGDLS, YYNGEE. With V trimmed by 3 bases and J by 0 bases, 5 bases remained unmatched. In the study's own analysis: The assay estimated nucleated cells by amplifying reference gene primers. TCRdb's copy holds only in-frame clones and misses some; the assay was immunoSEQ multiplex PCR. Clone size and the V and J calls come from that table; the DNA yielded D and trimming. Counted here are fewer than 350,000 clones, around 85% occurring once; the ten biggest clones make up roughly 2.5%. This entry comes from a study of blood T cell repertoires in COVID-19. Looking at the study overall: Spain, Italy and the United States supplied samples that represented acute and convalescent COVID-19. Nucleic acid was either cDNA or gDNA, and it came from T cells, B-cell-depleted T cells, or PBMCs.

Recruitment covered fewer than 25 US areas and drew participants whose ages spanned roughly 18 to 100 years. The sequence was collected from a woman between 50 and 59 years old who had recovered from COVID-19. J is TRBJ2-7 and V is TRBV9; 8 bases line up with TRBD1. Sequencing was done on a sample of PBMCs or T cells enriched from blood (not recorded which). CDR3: CASSAGQGSSYEQYF. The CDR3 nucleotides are TGTGCCAGCAGCGCAGGACAGGGAAGCTCCTACGAGCAGTACTTC.